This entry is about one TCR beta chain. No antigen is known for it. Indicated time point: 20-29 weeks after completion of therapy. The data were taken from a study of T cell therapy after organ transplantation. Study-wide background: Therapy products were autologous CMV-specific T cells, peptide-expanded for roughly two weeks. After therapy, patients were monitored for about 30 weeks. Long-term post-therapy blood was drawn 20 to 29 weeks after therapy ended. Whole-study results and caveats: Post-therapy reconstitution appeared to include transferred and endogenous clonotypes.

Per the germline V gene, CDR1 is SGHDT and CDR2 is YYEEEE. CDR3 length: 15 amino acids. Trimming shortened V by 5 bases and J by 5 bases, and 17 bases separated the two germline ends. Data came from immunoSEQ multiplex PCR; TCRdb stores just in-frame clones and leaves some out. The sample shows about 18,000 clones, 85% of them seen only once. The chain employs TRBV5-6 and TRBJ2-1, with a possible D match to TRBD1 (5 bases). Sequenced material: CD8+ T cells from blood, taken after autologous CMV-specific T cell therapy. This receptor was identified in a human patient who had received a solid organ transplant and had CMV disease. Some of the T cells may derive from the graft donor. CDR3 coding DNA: TGTGCCAGCAGGGGGCCCTCAACTCCTAACAATGAGCAGTTCTTC. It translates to CASRGPSTPNNEQFF.